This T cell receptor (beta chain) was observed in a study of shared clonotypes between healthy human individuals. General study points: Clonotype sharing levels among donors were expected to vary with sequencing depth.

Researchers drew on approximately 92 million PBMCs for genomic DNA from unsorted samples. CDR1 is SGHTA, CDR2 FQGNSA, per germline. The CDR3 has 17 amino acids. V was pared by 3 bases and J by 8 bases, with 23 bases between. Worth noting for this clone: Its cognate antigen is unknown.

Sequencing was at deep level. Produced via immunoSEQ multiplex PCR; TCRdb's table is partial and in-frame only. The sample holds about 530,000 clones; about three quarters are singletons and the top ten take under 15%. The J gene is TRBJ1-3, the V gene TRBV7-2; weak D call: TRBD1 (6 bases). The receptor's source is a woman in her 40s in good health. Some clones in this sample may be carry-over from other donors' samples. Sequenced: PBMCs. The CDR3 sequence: CASSLSTGTPTVDTIYF. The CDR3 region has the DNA TGTGCCAGCAGCTTGTCGACCGGGACACCTACCGTGGACACCATATATTTT.